This TCR beta chain was obtained from a study of regulatory dendritic cells for organ transplantation (dated by TCRdb to 2015 to 2018). Study-level background: Before and after allostimulation with regulatory or mature dendritic cells, TCRbeta repertoires were sequenced from sorted naive and memory CD4+ and CD8+ T cells. What the research found in general, with its limitations: In both subjects, allostimulation led to expansion of memory CD8+ clones, though the expansion induced by regulatory dendritic cells appeared to be more limited than that induced by mature dendritic cells. Only a couple of subjects were sequenced, and considerable between-individual heterogeneity in the alloreactive memory CD8+ T cell pool was noted by the authors. Naive CD4+ and CD8+ T cells showed highly diverse repertoires, whereas memory cells were less diverse and memory CD8+ cells were the most oligoclonal. Of the resting subsets, the one holding the most alloreactive TCR clonotypes was memory CD8+ T cells.

Concerning this clone itself: The antigen it recognizes is unknown. No base-level quality is on record; no much larger clone is a single base apart.

According to the germline V gene (reference sequence), CDR1 reads MNHNY and CDR2 reads SVGAGI. V loses 5 bases of germline sequence and J loses 12 bases, and the interval between the two ends is 14 bases. The CDR3 covers 12 residues, taking in both the cysteine and the phenylalanine. Of the read, only the CDR3 DNA is kept; its 36 bases are in frame from base 1. Naive T cells were sorted as CD45RA+ and memory T cells as CD45RO+ CD4+ or CD8+ cells by FACS. A couple of healthy control subjects provided the T cells used for TCR sequencing. For the mixed lymphocyte reactions, sorted T cell subsets left unstimulated acted as baseline controls. The Qiagen DNeasy Blood & Tissue Kit was used for extraction of genomic DNA. TCRbeta CDR3 regions were amplified by multiplexed two-step PCR using Vbeta-specific forward primers and Jbeta-specific reverse primers. Through the immunoSEQ service, TCRbeta libraries were sequenced on an Illumina instrument. The paper's processing steps were these. IMGT annotation was used to assign V, D and J genes, and synthetic CDR3 analogues were used to correct the counts for multiplex PCR bias. In the immunoSEQ Analyzer, repertoire clonality was calculated as one minus normalized Shannon entropy. Whether a clone counted as expanded was decided by Fisher's exact test with Benjamini-Hochberg false discovery rate control and a two-tailed cutoff of P<0.01. The immuneACCESS repertoire file appears here via TCRdb, limited to in-frame rearrangements. These files lack a portion of the clones; in checked studies, under half of the deficit traces to unresolved V genes, and the cause of the others is not known. V and J calls and clone size are given by that table; D and trimming were obtained from the DNA. The sample table lists about 30,000 clones, 85% to 90% of them with a count of one. Over 0.055% of the sample is in the top ten clones.

The chain is assembled from TRBV6-6 and TRBJ2-1; too little of a D gene remains to name it. The clonotype originates from a human donor in good health. What was sequenced was naive CD4+ T cells from blood. The cell subset or site label for this specimen denotes: CD45RA+ naive T cells. The CDR3 reads CASSKLARVQFF. The nucleotide sequence is given as TGTGCCAGCAGTAAACTTGCTCGGGTGCAGTTCTTC.